These T cell receptor beta chains were read from a single sample in a study of beta chain features in type 1 diabetes. Here immunoSEQ multiplex PCR was the method, and the copy in TCRdb shows in-frame clones only, minus some. The data contain a few hundred thousand clones, 25% to 30% of them singletons. Sequencing was carried out using central memory CD4+ T cells from blood. The receptors stem from a young man in good health. Each CDR3 is given with its conserved first and last residue. Each record gives: D gene, clone size, V gene, J gene, CDR3 protein, CDR3 DNA. A D gene is named only where the DNA matches it firmly. Part of the rows lack a size; the others show once, few, many or a class for expanded clones.

D: NA; size: NA; V: TRBV19; J: TRBJ2-5; CDR3: CATGRLETQYF; DNA: TGTGCCACCGGACGGCTCGAAACCCAGTACTTC
D: NA; size: NA; V: TRBV28; J: TRBJ1-5; CDR3: CASSSALGVNNQPQHF; DNA: TGTGCCAGCAGTTCCGCGTTAGGCGTAAACAATCAGCCCCAGCATTTT
D: TRBD2; size: few; V: TRBV5-1; J: TRBJ2-3; CDR3: CASSLVREEDTQYF; DNA: TGCGCCAGCAGCTTGGTGCGGGAGGAAGATACGCAGTATTTT
D: NA; size: NA; V: TRBV9; J: TRBJ2-3; CDR3: CASSVAPEDTQYF; DNA: TGTGCCAGCAGCGTAGCTCCAGAAGATACGCAGTATTTT
D: TRBD2; size: few; V: TRBV9; J: TRBJ2-1; CDR3: CASSVGGRWDEQFF; DNA: TGTGCCAGCAGCGTAGGCGGGAGGTGGGATGAGCAGTTCTTC
D: NA; size: NA; V: TRBV18; J: TRBJ2-1; CDR3: CASSPVNYGNEQFF; DNA: TGTGCCAGCTCACCGGTCAATTACGGAAATGAGCAGTTCTTC
D: NA; size: NA; V: TRBV29-1; J: TRBJ2-1; CDR3: CSVGGGGHEQFF; DNA: TGCAGCGTTGGAGGAGGGGGCCATGAGCAGTTCTTC
D: NA; size: NA; V: TRBV19; J: TRBJ2-2; CDR3: CASHYTGELFF; DNA: TGTGCCAGTCACTACACCGGGGAGCTGTTTTTT
D: NA; size: NA; V: TRBV30; J: TRBJ1-2; CDR3: CAWRTLGGIGYTF; DNA: TGTGCCTGGAGAACCCTCGGAGGAATTGGCTACACCTTC
D: TRBD2; size: NA; V: TRBV11-2; J: TRBJ2-3; CDR3: CASSHLAGKGLDTQYF; DNA: TGTGCCAGCAGTCACTTAGCGGGGAAAGGTCTGGATACGCAGTATTTT
D: NA; size: few; V: TRBV5-1; J: TRBJ2-3; CDR3: CASSGPGQGGTDTQYF; DNA: TGCGCCAGCAGCGGACCAGGGCAGGGAGGCACAGATACGCAGTATTTT
D: TRBD1; size: few; V: TRBV30; J: TRBJ2-7; CDR3: CAWSGERGPASIYEQYF; DNA: TGTGCCTGGAGCGGTGAAAGGGGGCCTGCCTCGATCTACGAGCAGTACTTC
D: TRBD1; size: NA; V: TRBV18; J: TRBJ2-3; CDR3: CASSAGQAPDTQYF; DNA: TGTGCCAGCTCAGCGGGACAGGCCCCAGATACGCAGTATTTT
D: TRBD1; size: NA; V: TRBV29-1; J: TRBJ2-5; CDR3: CSVAAGGRETQYF; DNA: TGCAGCGTTGCGGCAGGGGGCCGTGAGACCCAGTACTTC
D: NA; size: once; V: TRBV13; J: TRBJ2-3; CDR3: CASTVGTARDTQYF; DNA: TGTGCCAGCACAGTCGGCACAGCCCGAGATACGCAGTATTTT
D: NA; size: few; V: TRBV5-1; J: TRBJ1-1; CDR3: CASSLGPKNTEAFF; DNA: TGCGCCAGCAGCTTGGGGCCGAAGAACACTGAAGCTTTCTTT
D: NA; size: few; V: TRBV5-6; J: TRBJ1-5; CDR3: CASSFGSTNQPQHF; DNA: TGTGCCAGCAGCTTTGGCAGTACCAATCAGCCCCAGCATTTT
D: NA; size: few; V: TRBV29-1; J: TRBJ1-1; CDR3: CSVRGNTEAFF; DNA: TGCAGCGTTCGGGGGAACACTGAAGCTTTCTTT
D: NA; size: many; V: TRBV2; J: TRBJ1-2; CDR3: CASSWTDGYTF; DNA: TGTGCCAGCAGTTGGACAGATGGCTACACCTTC
D: NA; size: NA; V: TRBV25-1; J: TRBJ1-1; CDR3: CASSGAANTEAFF; DNA: TGTGCCAGCAGTGGGGCAGCAAACACTGAAGCTTTCTTT
D: NA; size: few; V: TRBV30; J: TRBJ2-7; CDR3: CAWSVRPDHEQYF; DNA: TGTGCCTGGAGTGTAAGACCCGACCACGAGCAGTACTTC
D: NA; size: NA; V: TRBV29-1; J: TRBJ1-2; CDR3: CSVDRDYGYTF; DNA: TGCAGCGTTGACAGAGACTATGGCTACACCTTC
D: NA; size: many; V: TRBV7-2; J: TRBJ1-2; CDR3: CASSPPFGGTEGYTF; DNA: TGTGCCAGCAGCCCGCCATTTGGGGGGACGGAGGGCTACACCTTC
D: TRBD1; size: few; V: TRBV28; J: TRBJ1-5; CDR3: CASSFRRQGGQPQHF; DNA: TGTGCCAGCAGTTTCCGGAGACAGGGTGGTCAGCCCCAGCATTTT
D: NA; size: NA; V: TRBV28; J: TRBJ1-1; CDR3: CASTQGGLHTEAFF; DNA: TGTGCCAGCACCCAAGGGGGACTGCACACTGAAGCTTTCTTT
D: NA; size: few; V: TRBV18; J: TRBJ1-5; CDR3: CASSPFRGGNQPQHF; DNA: TGTGCCAGCTCACCATTCAGGGGTGGCAATCAGCCCCAGCATTTT
D: TRBD2; size: NA; V: TRBV5-6; J: TRBJ2-1; CDR3: CASSLDLAGANEQFF; DNA: TGTGCCAGCAGCTTGGATCTAGCGGGGGCGAATGAGCAGTTCTTC
D: NA; size: many; V: TRBV28; J: TRBJ2-1; CDR3: CASSLGTDYNEQFF; DNA: TGTGCCAGCAGTTTGGGGACTGACTACAATGAGCAGTTCTTC
D: NA; size: NA; V: TRBV19; J: TRBJ2-5; CDR3: CASSIEETQYF; DNA: TGTGCCAGTAGTATAGAGGAGACCCAGTACTTC
D: TRBD2; size: NA; V: TRBV7-2; J: TRBJ2-3; CDR3: CASSAGTSARGDTQYF; DNA: TGTGCCAGCAGCGCCGGGACTAGCGCCCGCGGGGATACGCAGTATTTT
D: TRBD1; size: NA; V: TRBV30; J: TRBJ2-7; CDR3: CAWSGTGKEQYF; DNA: TGTGCCTGGAGTGGGACAGGGAAGGAGCAGTACTTC
D: NA; size: NA; V: TRBV4-3; J: TRBJ1-1; CDR3: CASSQDRSVEAFF; DNA: TGCGCCAGCAGCCAGGATCGATCGGTTGAAGCTTTCTTT
D: NA; size: NA; V: TRBV7-2; J: TRBJ1-3; CDR3: CASSPGRDGNTIYF; DNA: TGTGCCAGCAGCCCGGGGAGGGACGGAAACACCATATATTTT
D: NA; size: few; V: TRBV6-5; J: TRBJ2-6; CDR3: CASSYSRSGGANVLTF; DNA: TGTGCCAGCAGTTACTCGCGGTCGGGAGGGGCCAACGTCCTGACTTTC
D: NA; size: few; V: TRBV7-2; J: TRBJ2-3; CDR3: CASTKDGTDTQYF; DNA: TGTGCCAGCACCAAGGACGGGACAGATACGCAGTATTTT
D: NA; size: NA; V: TRBV5-1; J: TRBJ1-1; CDR3: CASSGGRTVDTEAFF; DNA: TGCGCCAGCAGCGGGGGCCGGACAGTCGACACTGAAGCTTTCTTT
D: TRBD1; size: few; V: TRBV2; J: TRBJ2-7; CDR3: CASSAGQAREQYF; DNA: TGTGCCAGCAGTGCCGGACAGGCTCGGGAGCAGTACTTC
D: TRBD1; size: few; V: TRBV5-6; J: TRBJ2-1; CDR3: CASSFGTGDPLYNEQFF; DNA: TGTGCCAGCAGCTTCGGGACAGGGGACCCACTTTACAATGAGCAGTTCTTC
D: TRBD2; size: NA; V: TRBV7-9; J: TRBJ2-3; CDR3: CASSSGLAVTDTQYF; DNA: TGTGCCAGCAGCTCGGGACTAGCCGTCACAGATACGCAGTATTTT
D: TRBD2; size: NA; V: TRBV29-1; J: TRBJ2-3; CDR3: CSVGLAGAYTDTQYF; DNA: TGCAGCGTCGGACTAGCGGGGGCGTACACAGATACGCAGTATTTT
D: TRBD2; size: few; V: TRBV7-8; J: TRBJ2-4; CDR3: CASSLAPASGINIQYF; DNA: TGTGCCAGCAGCTTAGCGCCGGCTAGCGGGATAAACATTCAGTACTTC
D: NA; size: few; V: TRBV5-1; J: TRBJ1-2; CDR3: CASSLGEAGNGYTF; DNA: TGCGCCAGCAGCTTGGGAGAGGCAGGGAATGGCTACACCTTC
D: NA; size: few; V: TRBV30; J: TRBJ1-5; CDR3: CAWGQGTSNQPQHF; DNA: TGTGCCTGGGGGCAGGGGACTAGCAATCAGCCCCAGCATTTT
D: NA; size: few; V: TRBV7-2; J: TRBJ2-5; CDR3: CASSHTTQYF; DNA: TGTGCCAGCAGCCACACGACCCAGTACTTC
D: TRBD1; size: NA; V: TRBV7-9; J: TRBJ1-5; CDR3: CASSQGVNQPQHF; DNA: TGTGCCAGCAGTCAGGGGGTGAATCAGCCCCAGCATTTT
D: NA; size: few; V: TRBV29-1; J: TRBJ2-2; CDR3: CSVEPANTGELFF; DNA: TGCAGCGTTGAACCAGCGAACACCGGGGAGCTGTTTTTT
D: NA; size: few; V: TRBV5-1; J: TRBJ2-6; CDR3: CASSLGSGANVLTF; DNA: TGCGCCAGCAGCTTGGGGTCTGGGGCCAACGTCCTGACTTTC
D: TRBD1; size: NA; V: TRBV25-1; J: TRBJ2-3; CDR3: CASQKGGFTDTQYF; DNA: TGTGCCAGCCAGAAAGGGGGCTTCACAGATACGCAGTATTTT
D: TRBD2; size: NA; V: TRBV2; J: TRBJ2-1; CDR3: CASRVLLAGGDNEQFF; DNA: TGTGCCAGCAGGGTCTTACTGGCGGGAGGGGACAATGAGCAGTTCTTC
D: NA; size: NA; V: TRBV7-9; J: TRBJ1-6; CDR3: CASRTGEGNSPLHF; DNA: TGTGCCAGCAGGACGGGGGAGGGGAATTCACCCCTCCACTTT
D: NA; size: NA; V: TRBV2; J: TRBJ2-7; CDR3: CASSELRQYEQYF; DNA: TGTGCCAGCAGTGAATTGCGCCAGTACGAGCAGTACTTC
D: NA; size: many; V: TRBV25-1; J: TRBJ1-2; CDR3: CASSDPGALAYGYTF; DNA: TGTGCCAGCAGTGACCCTGGGGCGCTTGCGTATGGCTACACCTTC
D: NA; size: NA; V: TRBV9; J: TRBJ2-1; CDR3: CASSVVGPDNEQFF; DNA: TGTGCCAGCAGCGTAGTAGGACCAGACAATGAGCAGTTCTTC
D: NA; size: few; V: TRBV28; J: TRBJ2-7; CDR3: CASSQGGSSYEQYF; DNA: TGTGCCAGCAGTCAGGGGGGAAGCTCCTACGAGCAGTACTTC